Following are 22 T cell receptor beta chains from one sample sequenced in a study of blood T cell repertoires in COVID-19. TCRdb's copy holds only in-frame clones and misses some; the assay was immunoSEQ multiplex PCR. The sample holds tens of thousands of clones, 70% to 90% seen once. Sequenced sample: peripheral blood. These receptor sequences come from a man between 65 and 85 years old with acute or convalescent COVID-19.

The rearrangement joins TRBV24-1 to TRBJ2-1, with 11 nucleotides matching TRBD1. The CDR3 has 16 amino acids. Looked up from germline, CDR1 is KGHDR and CDR2 is SFDVKD. V lost 4 bases to trimming and J lost 3 bases; unmatched junction nucleotides: 4. CDR3 bases: TGTGCCACCAGTGACCCTGGGACAGGGGGCTACAATGAGCAGTTCTTC. This encodes CATSDPGTGGYNEQFF.

This clone was seen only a few times. The genes are TRBV2 and TRBJ1-2; 8 bases match TRBD1. V lost 8 bases, J lost 3 bases, and 8 bases stayed unmatched. The CDR3 extends over 14 amino acids. The germline V gene has CDR1 SNHLY and CDR2 FYNNEI. The CDR3 is CASGQDRGYYGYTF. In nucleotides, the CDR3 is TGTGCCAGCGGCCAAGACAGGGGATACTATGGCTACACCTTC.

This chain connects TRBV10-3 to TRBJ2-7; TRBD1 matches 12 bases. The CDR3 extends over 16 amino acids. V lost 2 bases, J lost 7 bases, and 9 bases stayed unmatched. Per the germline V gene, CDR1 is ENHRY and CDR2 is SYGVKD. This CDR3 is CAISERGGTGGNEQYF. CDR3 sequence (DNA): TGTGCCATCAGTGAGCGGGGAGGGACAGGGGGCAATGAGCAGTACTTC.

The chain is built from TRBV27 and TRBJ2-1; TRBD1 matches at 10 bases. J gave up 7 bases and V 5 bases, and 8 bases lay outside the gene matches. Looked up from germline, CDR1 is MNHEY and CDR2 is SMNVEV (reference sequence). The CDR3 totals 15 residues. DNA for the CDR3: TGTGCCAGCAGTCCCCCGGGACAGGGGAATAATGAGCAGTTCTTC. Its protein product is CASSPPGQGNNEQFF.

In this sample, this clone turned up a few times. The chain links TRBV7-2 to TRBJ1-5; 8 positions agree with TRBD1. Germline V lookup: CDR1 SGHTA, CDR2 FQGNSA. The CDR3 spans 15 residues. Trimming cost V 5 bases and J 4 bases; bases outside gene matches: 7. The CDR3 sequence: CASSPPDRGNQPQHF. CDR3 nucleotides: TGTGCCAGCAGCCCACCCGACAGGGGTAATCAGCCCCAGCATTTT.

The rearrangement joins TRBV4-2 to TRBJ2-7; D perhaps matches TRBD2 (6 bases). V was shortened by 1 base and J by 3 bases, with 10 bases between the two germline ends. CDR1 is LGHNA, CDR2 YNFKEQ, per germline. The CDR3 consists of 14 residues. The DNA for the CDR3 is TGTGCCAGCAGCCAAGTGACTAGAAGCTACGAGCAGTACGTC. Its translation is CASSQVTRSYEQYV.

The J gene is TRBJ2-1, the V gene TRBV29-1, with 7 bases lining up with TRBD2. The CDR3 is 14 residues long. Germline V gene data show CDR1 as SQVTM and CDR2 as ANQGSEA. CDR3 loop: CSDKRDPSYNEQFF. The DNA for the CDR3 is TGCAGTGATAAGCGGGATCCATCCTACAATGAGCAGTTCTTC.

The chain employs TRBV6-5 and TRBJ1-4, with D perhaps matching TRBD1 (6 bases). Germline CDR1 is MNHEY and CDR2 is SVGAGI. V shed 6 bases and J shed 0 bases, with 8 bases lying between them. CDR3 size: 14 residues. CDR3 in DNA: TGTGCCAGCAGACGGACAGCAACTAATGAAAAACTGTTTTTT. As protein: CASRRTATNEKLFF.

V usage is TRBV2 and J usage is TRBJ1-6; D ambiguous. Germline V lookup: CDR1 SNHLY, CDR2 FYNNEI. Trimming removed 4 bases from V and 6 bases from J, with 10 bases in between. The CDR3 totals 14 residues. CDR3 nucleotide sequence: TGTGCCAGCAGTGTAGGAACAGTTAATTCACCCCTCCACTTT. Translated, it gives CASSVGTVNSPLHF.

V gene TRBV9 combines with J gene TRBJ2-7; D possibly corresponds to TRBD2 (6 bases). Germline V gene lookup returns CDR1 SGDLS and CDR2 YYNGEE. The germline V and J ends were trimmed by 4 bases and 3 bases, with 17 bases remaining between them. CDR3 size: 15 residues. The CDR3 spells CASSLAPGVDYEQYF. CDR3 bases: TGTGCCAGCAGCCTAGCTCCGGGAGTAGACTACGAGCAGTACTTC.

This clone was detected only once. The chain has TRBV19 and TRBJ2-3; TRBD2 might be the D (5 bases). Per the germline V gene, CDR1 is LNHDA and CDR2 is SQIVND (reference sequence). Trimming removed 3 bases from V and 8 bases from J, with 15 bases in between. The CDR3 sequence is 14 residues long. For the CDR3, the DNA is TGTGCCAGTAGTATCCCTAGCTACAGTGGTACGCAGTATTTT. It yields the protein CASSIPSYSGTQYF.

This chain uses TRBV28 with TRBJ1-2, with D possibly being TRBD1 (5 bases). This CDR3 has 16 residues. Germline-derived CDR1 and CDR2 are MDHEN and SYDVKM. Between the trimmed V and J ends, which lost 6 bases and 7 bases, there was a span of 24 bases. In nucleotides, the CDR3 is TGTGCCAGCAGGAAAGAGGGCCTCCTACAGGAGGGTGGCTACACCTTC. Translated, it gives CASRKEGLLQEGGYTF.

The CDR3 nucleotides read TGCGCCAGCAGTGAGCGTAGGGGGCGAAGTAATTCACCCCTCCACTTT. This translates into CASSERRGRSNSPLHF. The chain employs TRBV10-2 and TRBJ1-6; 7 bases align to TRBD1. The V segment lost 2 bases and the J segment 6 bases; nucleotides outside the gene matches: 7. The CDR3 is made up of 16 amino acids. Germline CDR1 and CDR2: WSHSY and SAAADI.

The CDR3 sequence is CSATKPGLRLTEAFF. The CDR3 DNA reads TGCAGCGCCACGAAACCGGGACTACGACTTACTGAAGCTTTCTTT. The gene calls are TRBV29-1 and TRBJ1-1, with D maybe TRBD1 (5 bases). V was pared by 7 bases and J by 5 bases, with 23 bases between. This CDR3 spans 15 amino acids. CDR1 SQVTM and CDR2 ANQGSEA come from the germline V gene. The full variable domain, its missing parts supplied by reference TRBV29-1 and TRBJ1-1, is SAVISQKPSRDICQRGTSLTIQCQVDSQVTMMFWYRQQPGQSLTLIATANQGSEATYESGFVIDKFPISRPNLTFSTLTVSNMSPEDSSIYLCSATKPGLRLTEAFFGQGTRLTVV.

The CDR3: CASSAKRGGYNSPLHF. The CDR3 DNA follows: TGTGCCAGCAGCGCAAAAAGGGGGGGCTATAATTCACCCCTCCACTTT. The chain recombines TRBV7-2 with TRBJ1-6; maybe TRBD1 (6 bases). The CDR3 spans 16 residues. Per the germline V gene, CDR1 is SGHTA and CDR2 is FQGNSA. V lost 5 bases to trimming and J lost 3 bases, with 14 bases between them.

This clone came up a few times. The chain joins TRBV30 to TRBJ2-1; no firm D call. V shed 2 bases and J shed 4 bases, with 6 bases lying between them. Germline CDR1 is GTSNPN and CDR2 is SVGIG (reference sequence). The CDR3 sequence is 12 residues long. CDR3: CAWSRPYNEQFF. The CDR3 nucleotides read TGTGCCTGGAGTCGTCCTTACAATGAGCAGTTCTTC.

The chain combines TRBV2 with TRBJ2-5; D not resolved. Germline V gene lookup returns CDR1 SNHLY and CDR2 FYNNEI. Trimming left V 7 bases short and J 4 bases short, with 22 bases between. The CDR3 has 16 residues. The CDR3 region has the DNA TGTGCCAGCAATACCCGTCCGACACGGCCCGGAGAGACCCAGTACTTC. Its translation: CASNTRPTRPGETQYF.

The J gene is TRBJ1-4, the V gene TRBV6-6; 8 nucleotides match TRBD1. J lost 4 bases, V lost 4 bases, and 5 bases had no gene match. The CDR3 loop spans 15 amino acids. Germline CDR1 is MNHNY and CDR2 is SVGAGI (reference sequence). DNA for the CDR3: TGTGCCAGCAGTTCCAAGACAGGGGTTAATGAAAAACTGTTTTTT. It yields the protein CASSSKTGVNEKLFF.

The chain recombines TRBV7-6 with TRBJ2-7; D possibly corresponds to TRBD2 (5 bases). Trimming removed 1 base from V and 2 bases from J, with 12 bases in between. Germline assignment: CDR1 SGHVS and CDR2 FNYEAQ. This CDR3 comprises 15 residues. CDR3 region: CASSLGRGYAYEQYF. Here the CDR3 DNA reads TGTGCCAGCAGCTTAGGACGAGGGTACGCCTACGAGCAGTACTTC.

The chain recombines TRBV19 with TRBJ1-1; perhaps TRBD1 as D (6 bases). Trimming stripped 6 bases from V and 0 bases from J, with 11 bases between. Germline values: CDR1 LNHDA, CDR2 SQIVND (reference sequence). The CDR3 covers 14 residues. CDR3: CASRGGQLNTEAFF. The CDR3, as DNA: TGTGCCAGTAGAGGGGGTCAATTGAACACTGAAGCTTTCTTT.

This chain joins TRBV29-1 and TRBJ2-5, with 9 positions matching TRBD1. CDR3 length: 16 residues. Germline V gene data show CDR1 as SQVTM and CDR2 as ANQGSEA. V was clipped by 7 bases and J by 5 bases; unmatched bases: 17. The CDR3 loop reads CSAVTDWDRDPETQYF. The DNA of the CDR3 is TGCAGCGCCGTCACAGATTGGGACAGGGACCCCGAGACCCAGTACTTC.

The rearrangement links TRBV5-4 to TRBJ2-3, with TRBD1 identical over 9 bases. V trimming: 3 bases; J trimming: 6 bases; junction bases outside the gene matches: 2. The CDR3 is made up of 13 amino acids. Germline V lookup: CDR1 SGHNT, CDR2 YYREEE (reference sequence). CDR3 sequence reads: CASSSDRGDTQYF. Here the CDR3 DNA reads TGTGCCAGCAGCTCGGACAGGGGTGATACGCAGTATTTT.